One and the same sample provided the 22 T cell receptor beta chains below, sequenced in a study of beta chain features in type 1 diabetes. Broader study findings: Type 1 diabetes patients had TCRB CDR3s that were shorter (moderately but significantly so) in all four CD4+ subsets.

Reverse transcription of all isolated RNA meant that expressed TCRB transcripts were sequenced. Data came from immunoSEQ multiplex PCR; TCRdb stores just in-frame clones and leaves some out. Of some 70,000 clones in the sample, 49% were seen once. No antigen has been assigned to these receptors. The sample consisted of central memory CD4+ T cells from blood. The receptors were sampled from a man aged 25-45 years with type 1 diabetes.

This clone showed up just a few times. The chain recombines TRBV7-9 with TRBJ1-5, with D possibly matching TRBD1 (6 bases). V lost 5 bases, J lost 4 bases, and 9 bases lay in between. CDR3 length equals 13 residues. Germline CDR1 reads SEHNR; CDR2 reads FQNEAQ (reference sequence). The CDR3 reads CASSTTGNQPQHF. As DNA, the CDR3 is TGTGCCAGCAGCACCACAGGGAATCAGCCCCAGCATTTT. Complete variable domain (other parts from reference TRBV7-9 and TRBJ1-5): DTGVSQNPRHKITKRGQNVTFRCDPISEHNRLYWYRQTLGQGPEFLTYFQNEAQLEKSRLLSDRFSAERPKGSFSTLEIQRTEQGDSAMYLCASSTTGNQPQHFGDGTRLSIL.

This chain connects TRBV6-6 to TRBJ1-1; maybe TRBD1 (5 bases). The CDR3 is 14 residues long. Trimming shortened V by 5 bases and J by 6 bases, and 16 bases separated the two germline ends. CDR1 MNHNY and CDR2 SVGAGI come from the germline V gene (reference sequence). CDR3 sequence reads: CASSPRGGWAEAFF. In DNA, the CDR3 is TGTGCCAGCAGTCCGCGGGGGGGGTGGGCTGAAGCTTTCTTT.

The chain joins TRBV7-7 to TRBJ2-3; 7 bases fit TRBD2. The CDR3 runs to 13 residues. The V segment lost 5 bases and the J segment 5 bases; nucleotides outside the gene matches: 4. CDR1 and CDR2 from the germline V gene are SSHAT and FNYEAQ (reference sequence). The chain's CDR3 is CASSTGGLDTQYF. CDR3 DNA: TGTGCCAGCAGCACCGGGGGGTTAGATACGCAGTATTTT.

The table lists this clone with a few counts. The chain employs TRBV27 and TRBJ1-1; 10 bases map to TRBD1. CDR1 and CDR2 from the germline V gene are MNHEY and SMNVEV (reference sequence). The CDR3 has 16 residues. V lost 3 bases, J lost 1 base, and 5 bases stayed unmatched. The CDR3 DNA reads as TGTGCCAGCAGTTTCCTACGGACAGGGGGGAACACTGAAGCTTTCTTT. Translated, it gives CASSFLRTGGNTEAFF.

The rearrangement uses TRBV5-1 and TRBJ2-3; 9 bases line up with TRBD2. Germline values: CDR1 SGHRS, CDR2 YFSETQ. The CDR3 length is 16 residues. V lost 3 bases to trimming and J lost 2 bases; unmatched junction nucleotides: 7. CDR3 in amino acids: CASSSTAGGYTDTQYF. In DNA, the CDR3 is TGCGCCAGCAGCTCTACAGCGGGGGGATACACAGATACGCAGTATTTT.

The V gene is TRBV6-1, the J gene TRBJ2-7, with D perhaps matching TRBD1 (6 bases). Per the germline V gene, CDR1 is MNHNS and CDR2 is SASEGT. This CDR3 has 14 residues. With 3 bases removed from V and 7 bases from J, the gap between germline ends came to 16 bases. The CDR3 here is CASSEVRQDPEQYF. The DNA for the CDR3 is TGTGCCAGCAGTGAGGTCCGACAGGATCCTGAGCAGTACTTC.

The chain employs TRBV5-1 and TRBJ2-6, with TRBD2 as a possible D gene (5 bases). The germline V gene encodes CDR1 SGHRS and CDR2 YFSETQ. V dropped 5 bases and J dropped 0 bases, with 15 bases sitting between them. This CDR3 spans 17 amino acids. The CDR3 nucleotides are TGCGCCAGCAGTTTTGCCCAACTAGTCTCTGGGGCCAACGTCCTGACTTTC. It is translated as CASSFAQLVSGANVLTF.

This chain links TRBV6-5 with TRBJ1-2; 11 bases map to TRBD1. The CDR3 spans 13 residues. CDR1 is MNHEY and CDR2 is SVGAGI in the germline V gene. The V and J ends lost 6 bases and 7 bases, in that order; junction bases with no gene match: 4. The CDR3 loop reads CASRGQGGSGYTF. CDR3 bases: TGTGCCAGCAGGGGACAGGGGGGTTCTGGCTACACCTTC.

The chain carries TRBV7-9 and TRBJ2-3; TRBD2 might be the D (6 bases). The germline V gene encodes CDR1 SEHNR and CDR2 FQNEAQ (reference sequence). With 1 base removed from V and 0 bases from J, the gap between germline ends came to 11 bases. This CDR3 region has 16 residues. The CDR3 spells CASSLGSSGSTDTQYF. In DNA, the CDR3 is TGTGCCAGCAGCTTAGGTAGTAGCGGTAGCACAGATACGCAGTATTTT.

This chain connects TRBV14 to TRBJ1-1; no firm D call. The CDR3 loop spans 14 amino acids. In germline, CDR1 is SGHDN, CDR2 FVKESK. Trimming took 0 bases from V and 0 from J, leaving 5 bases between them. The DNA of the CDR3 is TGTGCCAGCAGCCAAGAGAGGCTGAACACTGAAGCTTTCTTT. Translating gives CASSQERLNTEAFF.

The rearrangement joins TRBV7-9 to TRBJ1-1, with no clear D. Germline CDR1 reads SEHNR; CDR2 reads FQNEAQ (reference sequence). The CDR3 sequence is 16 residues long. The germline V and J ends were trimmed by 5 bases and 1 base, with 17 bases remaining between them. This chain's CDR3 is CASSPNSPRGNTEAFF. DNA for the CDR3: TGTGCCAGCAGCCCCAACAGCCCTCGGGGGAACACTGAAGCTTTCTTT. Full variable domain (rest looked up from reference TRBV7-9 and TRBJ1-1): DTGVSQNPRHKITKRGQNVTFRCDPISEHNRLYWYRQTLGQGPEFLTYFQNEAQLEKSRLLSDRFSAERPKGSFSTLEIQRTEQGDSAMYLCASSPNSPRGNTEAFFGQGTRLTVV.

In this sample, this clone turned up a few times. The rearrangement links TRBV5-1 to TRBJ1-1; 8 nucleotides agree with TRBD1. Germline-derived CDR1 and CDR2 are SGHRS and YFSETQ. Germline trimming cut 4 bases from V and 5 bases from J; bases unmatched to any gene: 4. The CDR3 runs 13 residues. This CDR3 is CASSTDRGTEAFF. The CDR3 DNA sequence: TGCGCCAGCAGCACTGACAGGGGAACTGAAGCTTTCTTT.

The V call is TRBV2, the J call TRBJ2-1, with D unclear. This CDR3 is built from 13 residues. V was clipped by 5 bases and J by 5 bases, with 10 bases between them. The V gene's germline CDR1 is SNHLY and CDR2 FYNNEI. CDR3 loop: CASSKEQNNEQFF. CDR3 DNA: TGTGCCAGCAGTAAAGAACAAAACAATGAGCAGTTCTTC.

This clone was seen once. This chain uses TRBV13 with TRBJ1-1; D may be TRBD1 (6 bases). Germline CDR1 and CDR2: PRHDT and FYEKMQ (reference sequence). The V end lost 5 bases, the J end lost 4 bases, and 17 bases lay between the germline ends. The CDR3 is made up of 15 amino acids. CDR3 sequence (DNA): TGTGCCAGCAGCCCCGGACAGCGAGGGCGCACTGAAGCTTTCTTT. Its protein is CASSPGQRGRTEAFF.

V and J are TRBV6-1 and TRBJ1-1; no reliable D call. CDR1 and CDR2 from the germline V gene are MNHNS and SASEGT. The ends were cut back, 6 bases at V and 1 base at J, with 9 bases in the middle. This CDR3 has 13 amino acids. CDR3 in DNA: TGTGCCAGCAGCGCGCACGAGAACACTGAAGCTTTCTTT. Translation: CASSAHENTEAFF.

This clone has only one observation. V and J are TRBV28 and TRBJ2-7; TRBD1 matches 9 bases. This CDR3 has 15 amino acids. V was clipped by 5 bases and J by 1 base; unmatched bases: 6. CDR1 is MDHEN and CDR2 is SYDVKM in the germline V gene. As DNA, the CDR3 is TGTGCCAGCAGTCCAACGACAGGGGGATCCTACGAGCAGTACTTC. It encodes CASSPTTGGSYEQYF.

The chain joins TRBV6-6 to TRBJ2-3; 10 nucleotides agree with TRBD2. The CDR3 length is 16 residues. The germline V gene has CDR1 MNHNY and CDR2 SVGAGI (reference sequence). The V segment lost 2 bases and the J segment 3 bases; nucleotides outside the gene matches: 5. CDR3 residues: CASSYPLAGDTDTQYF. For the CDR3, the DNA is TGTGCCAGCAGTTACCCTCTAGCGGGGGATACAGATACGCAGTATTTT.

The chain has TRBV19 and TRBJ1-5; TRBD1 matches at 8 bases. With 5 bases clipped from V and 1 base from J, the junction kept 10 bases outside the gene matches. Germline CDR1 is LNHDA and CDR2 is SQIVND (reference sequence). The CDR3 is made up of 17 amino acids. The CDR3 nucleotides read TGTGCCAGTAGTTGGGCAGGGGGCGACCAGAGCAATCAGCCCCAGCATTTT. Translated: CASSWAGGDQSNQPQHF.

CDR3 nucleotides: TGCGCCAGCAGCACCCGGGTAGAGAACACCGGGGAGCTGTTTTTT. It encodes CASSTRVENTGELFF. The chain combines TRBV5-1 with TRBJ2-2; D unresolved. Germline assignment: CDR1 SGHRS and CDR2 YFSETQ. CDR3 length equals 15 residues. V lost 4 bases and J 1 base, leaving 11 bases between the germline ends.

The V gene is TRBV29-1, the J gene TRBJ2-4; D is perhaps TRBD2 (7 bases). This CDR3 comprises 13 residues. Germline V gene sequence: CDR1 SQVTM, CDR2 ANQGSEA. The V gene lost 7 bases and the J gene lost 2 bases, with 12 bases spanning the gap. The CDR3 is CSAGGQTKNIQYF. The DNA for the CDR3 is TGCAGCGCCGGGGGGCAGACCAAAAACATTCAGTACTTC.

This chain links TRBV7-2 with TRBJ2-3, with 13 bases identical to TRBD2. In germline, CDR1 is SGHTA, CDR2 FQGNSA. CDR3 length: 18 amino acids. With V trimmed by 1 base and J by 5 bases, 9 bases remained unmatched. CDR3 amino acids: CASSLGSRLAGGRDTQYF. The CDR3 region has the DNA TGTGCCAGCAGCTTAGGGTCTCGACTAGCGGGGGGTAGAGATACGCAGTATTTT.

The rearrangement uses TRBV2 and TRBJ1-6, with D maybe TRBD1 (5 bases). This CDR3 comprises 13 residues. V lost 9 bases, J lost 7 bases, and 13 bases lay in between. Germline values: CDR1 SNHLY, CDR2 FYNNEI. The CDR3 nucleotides read TGTGCCAGACGGACATTACAGAATTCACCCCTCCACTTT. Amino acid sequence: CARRTLQNSPLHF. The whole variable domain, filled in from reference TRBV2 and TRBJ1-6, reads EPEVTQTPSHQVTQMGQEVILRCVPISNHLYFYWYRQILGQKVEFLVSFYNNEISEKSEIFDDQFSVERPDGSNFTLKIRSTKLEDSAMYFCARRTLQNSPLHFGNGTRLTVT.